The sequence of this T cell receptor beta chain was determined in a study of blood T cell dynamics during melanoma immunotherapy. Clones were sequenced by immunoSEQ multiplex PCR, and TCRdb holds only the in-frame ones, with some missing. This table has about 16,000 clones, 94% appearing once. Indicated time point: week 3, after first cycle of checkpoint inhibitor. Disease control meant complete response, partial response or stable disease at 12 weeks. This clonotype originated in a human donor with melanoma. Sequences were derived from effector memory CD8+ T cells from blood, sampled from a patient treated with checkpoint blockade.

The CDR3 DNA follows: TGTGCCAGCAGCCCGGGACAGGGGGACCCCTATGGCTACACCTTC. Translation gives CASSPGQGDPYGYTF. This chain connects TRBV5-8 to TRBJ1-2; the match to TRBD1 covers 11 bases. There are 15 residues in the CDR3. Germline CDR1 and CDR2: SGHTS and YDEGEE. The junction had 6 bases not matched to a gene; V was cut back by 4 bases and J by 4 bases.